This T cell receptor beta chain was captured in a study of T cell responses to AZD1222 COVID-19 vaccine. Whole-study findings and limits: Donors skewed white British and female; clonal diversity was possibly underestimated. CD4 TCRs linked to vaccination spanned spike, dominating at 160-218 and 743-854.

The method was immunoSEQ multiplex PCR; TCRdb's version includes in-frame clones alone and lacks a portion of them. The data hold approximately 67,000 clones, with approximately 83% observed a single time. The V end was cut by 6 bases, the J end by 5 bases, with 7 bases between. Germline CDR1 is MDHEN and CDR2 is SYDVKM. CDR3 length: 12 amino acids. It was second doses at about 4 or about 12 weeks that were pooled. Regarding this clone: Its antigen is currently unknown.

Sample: peripheral blood, taken 28 days after the second AZD1222 dose. V usage is TRBV28 and J usage is TRBJ1-4; D is unclear. The sequence was collected from an adult who received the AZD1222 COVID-19 vaccine. CDR3 in amino acids: CASRMGNEKLFF. CDR3 in DNA: TGTGCCAGCAGAATGGGGAATGAAAAACTGTTTTTT.